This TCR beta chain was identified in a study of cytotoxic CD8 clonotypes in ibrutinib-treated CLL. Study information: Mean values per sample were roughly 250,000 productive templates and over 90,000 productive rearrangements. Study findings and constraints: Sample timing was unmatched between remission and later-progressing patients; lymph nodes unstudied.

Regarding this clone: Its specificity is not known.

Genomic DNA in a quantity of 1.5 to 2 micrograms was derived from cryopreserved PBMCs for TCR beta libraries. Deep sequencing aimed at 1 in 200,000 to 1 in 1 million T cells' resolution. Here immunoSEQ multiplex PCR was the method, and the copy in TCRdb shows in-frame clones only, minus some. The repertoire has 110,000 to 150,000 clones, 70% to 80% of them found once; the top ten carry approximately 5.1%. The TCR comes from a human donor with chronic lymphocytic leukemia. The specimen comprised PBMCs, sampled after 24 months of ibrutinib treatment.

CDR3 DNA sequence: TGTGCCAGTAGAGACGACAGGGCTGGAAGCAATCAGCCCCAGCATTTT. As protein: CASRDDRAGSNQPQHF. J is TRBJ1-5 and V is TRBV19; 7 bases are shared with TRBD1. The J segment lost 1 base and the V segment lost 6 bases, leaving 9 bases of the junction unmatched. CDR3 length: 16 residues. Germline-derived CDR1 and CDR2 are LNHDA and SQIVND (reference sequence).